The 13 T cell receptor beta chains in this list originate from one sample, sequenced in a study of blood T cell repertoires in COVID-19. TCRdb keeps only in-frame clones here, not all; method: immunoSEQ multiplex PCR. The sample has around 230,000 clones, roughly 80% seen once; the top ten hold around 12%. Sample: peripheral blood. These receptors originate from a woman aged 55 to 70 with active or convalescent COVID-19.

This chain connects TRBV6-5 to TRBJ1-1; possibly TRBD1 for D (5 bases). V was shortened by 2 bases and J by 5 bases, with 9 bases between the two germline ends. This CDR3 has 13 residues. Looked up from germline, CDR1 is MNHEY and CDR2 is SVGAGI. The DNA for the CDR3 is TGTGCCAGCAGTTACGCGGGGGTGACTGAAGCTTTCTTT. Amino acid sequence: CASSYAGVTEAFF.

V and J are TRBV7-2 and TRBJ1-2, with TRBD1 identical over 10 bases. The length of the CDR3 is 16 residues. The J segment lost 3 bases and the V segment lost 8 bases, leaving 12 bases of the junction unmatched. Germline CDR1 and CDR2: SGHTA and FQGNSA. The CDR3 DNA sequence: TGTGCCAGCGGTCGACAGGGGGCTACCGTTGACTATGGCTACACCTTC. Amino acids: CASGRQGATVDYGYTF.

In its sample, this clone was seen a few times. The genes are TRBV5-1 and TRBJ2-7, with TRBD1 matching over 9 bases. V shed 4 bases and J 7 bases; nucleotides not matched to a gene: 9. Germline-derived CDR1 and CDR2 are SGHRS and YFSETQ. The CDR3 has 14 residues. CDR3 residues: CASSGDRGSGEQYF. The CDR3 DNA sequence: TGCGCCAGCAGCGGCGACAGGGGGAGTGGGGAGCAGTACTTC.

This chain connects TRBV18 to TRBJ1-1; 11 bases align to TRBD1. Germline CDR1 and CDR2: KGHSH and LQKENI. CDR3 length: 18 residues. The V segment lost 5 bases and the J segment 4 bases; nucleotides outside the gene matches: 15. The DNA for the CDR3 is TGTGCCAGCTCAACCTGGACAGGGGGCTTCGTAGAGGGCACTGAAGCTTTCTTT. Its protein is CASSTWTGGFVEGTEAFF.

The chain carries TRBV7-9 and TRBJ1-2; no clear D gene. The ends were cut back, 5 bases at V and 6 bases at J, with 13 bases in the middle. There are 13 residues in the CDR3. Germline loops: CDR1 SEHNR, CDR2 FQNEAQ (reference sequence). DNA of the CDR3: TGTGCCAGCAGCCGTGCGGAGTTAAATGGCTACACCTTC. Translating it yields CASSRAELNGYTF.

The chain joins TRBV5-1 to TRBJ2-7, with 9 bases identical to TRBD1. The trim removed 3 bases at V and 1 base at J, leaving 8 bases unmatched. Looked up from germline, CDR1 is SGHRS and CDR2 is YFSETQ. The CDR3 has 16 residues. The CDR3 reads CASSSTGTGRSYEQYF. In DNA form, the CDR3 reads TGCGCCAGCAGCTCCACCGGGACAGGGAGATCCTACGAGCAGTACTTC.

The genes are TRBV3-1 (or the pseudogene TRBV3-2) and TRBJ2-7, with 7 bases lining up with TRBD1. Germline CDR1 LGHDT, CDR2 YNNKEL (reference sequence). Trimming cost V 6 bases and J 1 base; bases outside gene matches: 3. The CDR3 sequence is 13 residues long. CDR3 region: CASRVQGSYEQYF. In DNA, the CDR3 is TGTGCCAGCAGAGTACAGGGGTCCTACGAGCAGTACTTC.

V usage is TRBV2 and J usage is TRBJ2-2; the D gene is possibly TRBD2 (5 bases). The CDR3 is made up of 15 amino acids. Germline CDR1 reads SNHLY; CDR2 reads FYNNEI. V was pared by 7 bases and J by 5 bases, with 17 bases between. The CDR3 nucleotides read TGTGCCAGCAAGGAACTCACATCGGGGACCGGGGAGCTGTTTTTT. It codes for CASKELTSGTGELFF.

Concerning this clone: The junction departs from germline at one end; a sequencing error may be responsible. The J gene is TRBJ2-1, the V gene TRBV9; 7 bases align to TRBD1. There are 15 residues in the CDR3. Per the germline V gene, CDR1 is SGDLS and CDR2 is YYNGEE. CDR3 nucleotide sequence: TGTGCCAGCAGCGTGGGACAGTCCTCCAACAATGAGCAGTTCTTC. The encoded protein is CASSVGQSSNNEQFF.

The V gene is TRBV5-6, the J gene TRBJ1-6; TRBD1 aligns across 9 bases. Germline V lookup: CDR1 SGHDT, CDR2 YYEEEE. This CDR3 is 17 amino acids long. V shed 5 bases and J 4 bases; nucleotides not matched to a gene: 10. This chain's CDR3 is CASSLTGTGRYNSPLHF. In nucleotides, the CDR3 is TGTGCCAGCAGTCTCACTGGGACAGGGCGATATAATTCACCCCTCCACTTT.

The chain recombines TRBV5-1 with TRBJ2-1, with D maybe TRBD1 (7 bases). Germline V lookup: CDR1 SGHRS, CDR2 YFSETQ. There are 15 residues in the CDR3. The V gene lost 2 bases and the J gene lost 6 bases, with 15 bases spanning the gap. The CDR3, as DNA: TGCGCCAGCAGCTTTCAGGGGGGCACGGCCAATGAGCAGTTCTTC. Translation gives CASSFQGGTANEQFF.

This chain connects TRBV4-1 to TRBJ1-1; D is possibly TRBD1 (6 bases). V lost 2 bases and J lost 4, with 20 bases in between. Per germline, CDR1 MGHRA and CDR2 YSYEKL. The CDR3 covers 17 residues. CDR3 sequence: CASSQLSIGEGGTEAFF. CDR3 DNA sequence: TGCGCCAGCAGCCAACTTAGCATCGGGGAGGGGGGCACTGAAGCTTTCTTT.

The rearrangement joins TRBV11-2 to TRBJ2-7, with a tentative D call TRBD1 (6 bases). Germline loops: CDR1 SGHAT, CDR2 FQNNGV. This CDR3 region has 15 residues. Deletions cut 4 bases from V and 2 bases from J, with 15 bases between. CDR3 coding DNA: TGTGCCAGCAGCTGGGGGCCCCGAGGTACCTACGAGCAGTACTTC. Protein product: CASSWGPRGTYEQYF.